This TCR beta chain was obtained from a study of blood T cells in healthy people across ages. Findings of the study overall: Estimated diversity across one million T cells was deemed an underestimate. As age increased, TCR beta diversity per million T cells fell in a roughly linear fashion.

PCR was performed a second time for about 6 to 11 cycles using a sample-barcoded 5' primer and a J-beta primer mix. Each of the cDNA molecules was tagged by a template-switch adaptor with 12 random nucleotides. TCRdb re-analysed the 5' RACE reads in MiXCR, keeping a single row per CDR3 protein. The sample lists around 1,800,000 distinct CDR3 sequences; 35% to 50% were seen once. Germline CDR1 reads MGHRA; CDR2 reads YSYEKL. Losses at the gene ends were 3 bases for V and 3 bases for J; bases not matched to a gene: 5. The length of the CDR3 is 16 residues. Per sample, no less than 6 micrograms of total RNA were extracted. This clonotype was picked up a small number of times. As yet, its antigen is unknown.

Sequenced input: blood. This sequence originates from a human donor in good health. The chain carries TRBV4-1 and TRBJ2-5, with 12 bases matching TRBD1. CDR3 sequence (DNA): TGCGCCAGCAGCCATGTGGGACAGGGGGCTAAAGAGACCCAGTACTTC. This encodes CASSHVGQGAKETQYF.